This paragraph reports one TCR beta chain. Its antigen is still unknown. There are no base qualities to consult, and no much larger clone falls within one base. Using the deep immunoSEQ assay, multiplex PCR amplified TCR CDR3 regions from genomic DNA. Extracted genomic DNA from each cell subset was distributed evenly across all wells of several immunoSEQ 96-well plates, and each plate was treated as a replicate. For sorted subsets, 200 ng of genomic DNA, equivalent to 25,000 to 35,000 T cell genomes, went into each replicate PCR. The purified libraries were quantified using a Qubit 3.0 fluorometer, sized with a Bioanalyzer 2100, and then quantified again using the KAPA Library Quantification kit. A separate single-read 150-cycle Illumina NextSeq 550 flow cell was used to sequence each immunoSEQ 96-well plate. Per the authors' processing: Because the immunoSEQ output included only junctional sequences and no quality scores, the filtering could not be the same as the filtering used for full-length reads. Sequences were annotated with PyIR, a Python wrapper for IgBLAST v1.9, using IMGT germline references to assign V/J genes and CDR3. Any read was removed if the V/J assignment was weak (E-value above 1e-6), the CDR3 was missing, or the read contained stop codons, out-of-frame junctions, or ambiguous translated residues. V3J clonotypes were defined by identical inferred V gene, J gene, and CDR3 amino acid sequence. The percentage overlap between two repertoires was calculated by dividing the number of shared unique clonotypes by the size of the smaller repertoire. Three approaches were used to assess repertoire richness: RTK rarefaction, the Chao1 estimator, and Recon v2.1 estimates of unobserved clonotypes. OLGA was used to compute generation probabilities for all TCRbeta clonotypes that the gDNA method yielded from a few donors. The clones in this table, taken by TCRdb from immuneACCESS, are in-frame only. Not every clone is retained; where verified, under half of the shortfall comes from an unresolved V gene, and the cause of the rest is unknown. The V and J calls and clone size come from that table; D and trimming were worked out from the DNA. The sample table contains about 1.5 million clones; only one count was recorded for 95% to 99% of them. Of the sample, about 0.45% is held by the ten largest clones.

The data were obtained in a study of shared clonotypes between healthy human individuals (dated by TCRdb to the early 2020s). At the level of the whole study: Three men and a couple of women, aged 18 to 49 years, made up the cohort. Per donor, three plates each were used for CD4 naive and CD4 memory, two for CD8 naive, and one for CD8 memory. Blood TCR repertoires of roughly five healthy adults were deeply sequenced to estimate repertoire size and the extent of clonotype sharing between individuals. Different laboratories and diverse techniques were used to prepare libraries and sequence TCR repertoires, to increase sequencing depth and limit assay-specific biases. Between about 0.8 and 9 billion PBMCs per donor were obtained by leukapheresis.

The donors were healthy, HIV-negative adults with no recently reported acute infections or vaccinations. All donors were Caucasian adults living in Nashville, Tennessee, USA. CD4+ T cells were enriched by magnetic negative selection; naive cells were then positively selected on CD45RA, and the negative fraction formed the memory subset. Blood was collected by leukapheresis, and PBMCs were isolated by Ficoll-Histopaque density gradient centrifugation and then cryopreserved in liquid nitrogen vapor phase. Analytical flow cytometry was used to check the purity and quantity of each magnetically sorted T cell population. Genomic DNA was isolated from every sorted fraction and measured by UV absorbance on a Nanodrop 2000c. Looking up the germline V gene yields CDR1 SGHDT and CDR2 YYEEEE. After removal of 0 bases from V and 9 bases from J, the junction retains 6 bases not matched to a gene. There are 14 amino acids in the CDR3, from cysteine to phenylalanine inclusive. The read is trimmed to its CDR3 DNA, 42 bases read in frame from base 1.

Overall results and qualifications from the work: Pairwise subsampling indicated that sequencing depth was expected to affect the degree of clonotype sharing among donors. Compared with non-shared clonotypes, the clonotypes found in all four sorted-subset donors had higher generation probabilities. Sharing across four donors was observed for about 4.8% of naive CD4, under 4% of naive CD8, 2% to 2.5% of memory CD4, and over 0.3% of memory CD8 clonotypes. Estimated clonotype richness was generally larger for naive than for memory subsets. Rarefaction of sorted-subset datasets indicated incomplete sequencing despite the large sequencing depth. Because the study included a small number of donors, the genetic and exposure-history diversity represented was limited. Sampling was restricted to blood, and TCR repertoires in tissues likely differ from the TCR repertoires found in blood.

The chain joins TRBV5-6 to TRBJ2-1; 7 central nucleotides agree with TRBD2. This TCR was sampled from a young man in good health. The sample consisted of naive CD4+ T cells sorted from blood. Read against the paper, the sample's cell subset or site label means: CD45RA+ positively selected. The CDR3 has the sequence CASSLGAGAAEQFF. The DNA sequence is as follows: TGTGCCAGCAGCTTGGGGGCGGGAGCGGCTGAGCAGTTCTTC.